The 19 T cell receptor beta chains listed next were all sequenced from one sample in a study of regulatory T cells in long-lasting Graves disease. With iRepertoire HTBI primers and Arm-PCR of CDR3 regions, TCR beta libraries were built. TCRdb used MiXCR to reprocess the multiplex PCR reads, holding one entry per CDR3 protein. Among around 450,000 distinct CDR3 sequences listed, about a fifth were seen once. Time point given: persistent/refractory GD, antithyroid drugs over 5 years with positive TRAb. Scientists built the TCR library using RNA that was extracted from PBMCs. Sample: peripheral blood mononuclear cells (PBMCs), taken when the disease was refractory, from a patient treated with antithyroid drugs. These receptors all stem from a female donor with Graves disease.

Details on this clonotype: This sequence may be a read error, since a much larger clone differs from it by one base. The chain joins TRBV2 to TRBJ1-1; possibly TRBD1 for D (6 bases). The germline CDR1 and CDR2 sequences are SNHLY and FYNNEI. There are 14 residues in the CDR3. For the CDR3, the DNA is TGTGCCAGCAGTGAGGAGACAGGAGGCACTGAAGCTTCCTTT. Amino acid sequence: CASSEETGGTEASF.

Details on this clonotype: A much larger clone is a single base away; this may be a read error. The genes are TRBV27 and TRBJ1-5; TRBD1 aligns across 7 bases. CDR1 is MNHEY, CDR2 SMNVEV, per germline (reference sequence). This CDR3 has 14 residues. V shed 6 bases, J shed 2 bases, and the junction held 4 bases outside the gene matches. The CDR3, as DNA: TGTGCCAGCAGACCCGGGACAGGCAATCAGCCCCAGCATTTT. This codes for CASRPGTGNQPQHF.

This clonotype was seen a single time. The chain links TRBV19 to TRBJ1-2; 7 nucleotides line up with TRBD1. The CDR3 has 17 residues. With V trimmed by 0 bases and J by 5 bases, 12 bases remained unmatched. Germline V gives CDR1 LNHDA, CDR2 SQIVND (reference sequence). CDR3 coding DNA: TGTGCCAGTAGTATAGATCTTGAGCAGGGGGATCGGTATGGCTACACCTTC. Protein sequence: CASSIDLEQGDRYGYTF.

The sample holds a few counts of this clonotype. The V gene is TRBV12-3 or TRBV12-4, the J gene TRBJ2-1, with D unclear. This CDR3 is 11 amino acids long. V lost 4 bases and J lost 8, with 6 bases in between. DNA for the CDR3: TGTGCCAGCAGTTCCCTCTATGAGCAGTTCTTC. The encoded protein is CASSSLYEQFF.

The sample holds a few counts of this clonotype. The chain uses TRBV7-2 and TRBJ2-7; D perhaps matches TRBD1 (5 bases). V shed 4 bases and J shed 6 bases, with 19 bases lying between them. Germline CDR1 is SGHTA and CDR2 is FQGNSA. This CDR3 comprises 15 residues. The CDR3 sequence: CASSSIAGSLGEQYF. The CDR3 DNA reads TGTGCCAGCAGCTCCATCGCAGGGTCCCTGGGCGAGCAGTACTTC.

V usage is TRBV7-6 and J usage is TRBJ2-5; TRBD1 matches 10 bases. J gave up 5 bases and V 4 bases, and 16 bases lay outside the gene matches. CDR1 is SGHVS and CDR2 is FNYEAQ in the germline V gene. The CDR3 runs 18 residues. The CDR3, as DNA: TGTGCCAGCAGCTCTCATGTCCCGGGACAGGGGAGAGTGGAGACCCAGTACTTC. Its protein is CASSSHVPGQGRVETQYF.

This CDR3 is CASSEALASTDTQYF. The CDR3 DNA is TGTGCCAGCAGTGAAGCGCTTGCATCCACAGATACGCAGTATTTT. The V call is TRBV2, the J call TRBJ2-3; D unresolved. Germline V gene lookup returns CDR1 SNHLY and CDR2 FYNNEI. Trimming removed 0 bases at V and 2 bases at J, with 9 bases between. The length of the CDR3 is 15 residues. The variable domain in full, with the rest retrieved from reference TRBV2 and TRBJ2-3, is EPEVTQTPSHQVTQMGQEVILRCVPISNHLYFYWYRQILGQKVEFLVSFYNNEISEKSEIFDDQFSVERPDGSNFTLKIRSTKLEDSAMYFCASSEALASTDTQYFGPGTRLTVL.

This clonotype has only a few counts. V gene TRBV11-2 combines with J gene TRBJ1-4, with D unclear. CDR3 length: 16 amino acids. Trimming removed 5 bases from V and 8 bases from J, with 21 bases in between. Germline V CDR1 and CDR2: SGHAT, FQNNGV. The CDR3 coding sequence is TGTGCCAGCAGCGGAACCCTCGGAGGGCTGAGGGAAAAACTGTTTTTT. It yields the protein CASSGTLGGLREKLFF.

J is TRBJ2-2 and V is TRBV7-3, with TRBD2 as a possible D gene (6 bases). Germline CDR1 SGHTA, CDR2 FQGTGA. CDR3 length: 16 residues. Trimming took 5 bases from V and 2 from J, leaving 15 bases between them. For the CDR3, the DNA is TGTGCCAGCAGCCCCATGGGGGGAAAAAACACCGGGGAGCTGTTTTTT. It encodes CASSPMGGKNTGELFF.

V and J are TRBV20-1 and TRBJ2-2; 9 bases match TRBD2. Germline CDR1 DFQATT, CDR2 SNEGSKA (reference sequence). The trim removed 7 bases at V and 4 bases at J, leaving 7 bases unmatched. CDR3 length equals 14 residues. CDR3 loop: CSVPSGISTGELFF. The CDR3 DNA reads TGCAGTGTTCCTAGCGGGATTAGCACCGGGGAGCTGTTTTTT.

The sample holds a few counts of this clonotype. The chain is built from TRBV6-2 or TRBV6-3 and TRBJ2-1; D possibly uses TRBD1 or TRBD2 (5 bases each). Germline CDR1 MNHEY, CDR2 SVGEGT. This CDR3 comprises 15 residues. V was trimmed by 6 bases and J by 9 bases, leaving 21 bases between them. CDR3 nucleotide sequence: TGTGCCAGCAGGCCGGGACGAATAACTAATCTTGAGCAGTTCTTC. Translation gives CASRPGRITNLEQFF.

In the case of this clonotype: The conserved phenylalanine or tryptophan normally closing the CDR3 is absent here, so this likely arose from a read error. The chain employs TRBV29-1 and TRBJ1-1; no clear D. V lost 6 bases to trimming and J lost 3 bases, with 17 bases between them. Germline V gene lookup returns CDR1 SQVTM and CDR2 ANQGSEA. The CDR3 contains 14 residues. The CDR3 nucleotides read TGCAGCGTCAAAACTGTCGTTTCTGACACTGAAGCTTTCTCT. Its translation is CSVKTVVSDTEAFS.

The chain uses TRBV7-2 and TRBJ2-3; D remains ambiguous. Germline assignment: CDR1 SGHTA and CDR2 FQGNSA. This CDR3 contains 15 residues. V was cut by 1 base and J by 0 bases, with 8 bases left in between. The chain's CDR3 is CASSLGPVSTDTQYF. Written as DNA, the CDR3 is TGTGCCAGCAGCTTAGGCCCGGTGAGCACAGATACGCAGTATTTT.

This clonotype was recorded many times. The chain recombines TRBV20-1 with TRBJ2-7; 7 nucleotides align to TRBD1. CDR3 length: 12 amino acids. CDR1 is DFQATT and CDR2 is SNEGSKA in the germline V gene (reference sequence). The junction had 3 bases not matched to a gene; V was cut back by 5 bases and J by 2 bases. The CDR3 DNA follows: TGCAGTGCTCCGGGACAGACCTACGAGCAGTACTTC. Its translation: CSAPGQTYEQYF.

J is TRBJ2-7 and V is TRBV6-1; TRBD1 matches 8 bases. Unmatched junction bases numbered 5, after V lost 5 bases and J lost 2 bases. This CDR3 is built from 14 residues. Germline CDR1 is MNHNS and CDR2 is SASEGT. CDR3 sequence: CASSKTGVTYEQYF. The DNA of the CDR3 is TGTGCCAGCAGTAAGACAGGGGTGACCTACGAGCAGTACTTC.

At least ten counts were recorded for this clonotype. This chain uses TRBV28 with TRBJ1-1; possible D gene TRBD1, 5 bases. The CDR3 sequence is 15 residues long. CDR1 MDHEN and CDR2 SYDVKM come from the germline V gene. Deletions cut 3 bases from V and 8 bases from J, with 19 bases between. The CDR3 DNA is TGTGCCAGCAGTTTCCCGGGACTCCCCCTCTCCGAAGCTTTCTTT. It codes for CASSFPGLPLSEAFF. Combining the CDR3 with reference TRBV28 and TRBJ1-1 gives the whole variable domain DVKVTQSSRYLVKRTGEKVFLECVQDMDHENMFWYRQDPGLGLRLIYFSYDVKMKEKGDIPEGYSVSREKKERFSLILESASTNQTSMYLCASSFPGLPLSEAFFGQGTRLTVV.

This clonotype was detected only a few times. The chain is built from TRBV7-3 and TRBJ1-3; D unresolved. The ends were cut back, 3 bases at V and 0 bases at J, with 9 bases in the middle. Germline assignment: CDR1 SGHTA and CDR2 FQGTGA. The CDR3 contains 15 residues. The CDR3 is CASSLGVSSGNTIYF. Here the CDR3 DNA reads TGTGCCAGCAGCTTGGGCGTTAGCTCTGGAAACACCATATATTTT.

This chain uses TRBV19 with TRBJ1-4, with D possibly matching TRBD1 (6 bases). CDR3 length: 15 amino acids. Germline V gene sequence: CDR1 LNHDA, CDR2 SQIVND (reference sequence). Trimming took 5 bases from V and 8 from J, leaving 18 bases between them. The chain's CDR3 is CASSPGQPGEEKLFF. CDR3 in DNA: TGTGCCAGTAGTCCCGGCCAGCCAGGGGAGGAAAAACTGTTTTTT.

This clonotype was seen a single time. The DNA is omitted, as the CDR3 cannot be located on it reliably, and the CDR3 follows TCRdb's listing. The chain couples TRBV2 to TRBJ2-4; the DNA was not compared with TRBD1, the D call given in the table. The CDR3 is made up of 16 amino acids, end residues included. Per germline, CDR1 SNHLY and CDR2 FYNNEI. The CDR3 spells CASSPSVAGSLNIQYF.